A single sample gave rise to the 30 T cell receptor beta chains below, sequenced in a study of neurological immune-mediated disorders. One entry per CDR3 protein, called by TCRdb with MiXCR from the 5' RACE reads. Of around 130,000 distinct CDR3 sequences in the sample, roughly 3.4% were seen once. Sequencing input: PBMCs. The receptor source for this set is a woman aged 30 to 39 with multiple sclerosis.

The chain has TRBV18 and TRBJ1-6; D may be TRBD1 (6 bases). The CDR3 is made up of 14 amino acids. V was trimmed by 2 bases and J by 7 bases, leaving 9 bases between them. Germline loops: CDR1 KGHSH, CDR2 LQKENI. CDR3 sequence: CASSPAGGNSPLHF. CDR3 DNA sequence: TGTGCCAGCTCACCAGCGGGGGGCAATTCACCCCTCCACTTT.

This clonotype was seen many times. This chain joins TRBV7-2 and TRBJ2-1; 10 nucleotides agree with TRBD2. The CDR3 extends over 16 amino acids. J lost 8 bases, V lost 4 bases, and 11 bases had no gene match. Germline V lookup: CDR1 SGHTA, CDR2 FQGNSA. In DNA, the CDR3 is TGTGCCAGCAGCTCAATTAGCGGGGGGTTAAGGTATGAGCAGTTCTTC. Protein sequence: CASSSISGGLRYEQFF.

This clonotype occurred a few times. The J gene is TRBJ2-3, the V gene TRBV20-1; D is unclear. V was shortened by 3 bases and J by 6 bases, with 10 bases between the two germline ends. The CDR3 length is 12 residues. Germline CDR1 DFQATT, CDR2 SNEGSKA (reference sequence). The CDR3 loop is CSASPPLDTQYF. DNA for the CDR3: TGCAGTGCTAGCCCCCCTCTTGATACGCAGTATTTT.

The chain couples TRBV11-2 to TRBJ2-1; 9 bases are a match to TRBD2. CDR1 and CDR2 (germline): SGHAT, FQNNGV. The CDR3 extends over 16 amino acids. The V and J ends lost 5 bases and 0 bases, in that order; junction bases with no gene match: 5. CDR3 region: CASSRLAGSSYNEQFF. CDR3 nucleotides: TGTGCCAGCAGCCGGCTAGCGGGGAGCTCCTACAATGAGCAGTTCTTC.

This clonotype was counted at least ten times. J is TRBJ1-2 and V is TRBV4-1; maybe TRBD1 (5 bases). Germline V gene data show CDR1 as MGHRA and CDR2 as YSYEKL. This CDR3 is 15 amino acids long. Trimming cost V 3 bases and J 3 bases, with 14 bases left between them. CDR3 in DNA: TGCGCCAGCAGCCATGACCGGGACCGAGACTATGGCTACACCTTC. The encoded protein is CASSHDRDRDYGYTF.

The chain has TRBV27 and TRBJ2-3; possibly TRBD2 for D (5 bases). The germline gives CDR1 MNHEY, CDR2 SMNVEV (reference sequence). V was pared by 1 base and J by 11 bases, with 13 bases between. The CDR3 extends over 13 amino acids. This chain's CDR3 is CASSLYGTGEQYF. Written as DNA, the CDR3 is TGTGCCAGCAGTTTATATGGCACCGGGGAGCAGTATTTT.

Regarding this clonotype: Because it lacks the conserved phenylalanine or tryptophan at the end, this CDR3 is likely a read error. The V call is TRBV5-1, the J call TRBJ2-5; D perhaps matches TRBD1 (5 bases). CDR3 length: 15 amino acids. The ends were cut back, 0 bases at V and 2 bases at J, with 11 bases in the middle. Germline lookup yields CDR1 SGHRS and CDR2 YFSETQ. For the CDR3, the DNA is TGCGCCAGCAGCTTGGGGGGTGACAGACAAGAGACCCAGTACTGC. Encoded protein: CASSLGGDRQETQYC.

This clonotype has a count of ten or more. The chain's CDR3 is CSARGQGNTGELFF. As DNA, the CDR3 is TGCAGTGCGCGCGGACAGGGAAACACCGGGGAGCTGTTTTTT. This chain uses TRBV20-1 with TRBJ2-2; 8 nucleotides agree with TRBD1. V shed 6 bases and J 2 bases; nucleotides not matched to a gene: 5. The length of the CDR3 is 14 residues. The V gene's germline CDR1 is DFQATT and CDR2 SNEGSKA (reference sequence).

The table lists this clonotype with many counts. This chain connects TRBV20-1 to TRBJ1-5; D unresolved. Trimming pared 1 base from V and 3 bases from J, leaving 10 bases between. Germline V gene data show CDR1 as DFQATT and CDR2 as SNEGSKA (reference sequence). This CDR3 comprises 14 residues. The CDR3 coding sequence is TGCAGTGCTAGAGTTGGATTGGTCAATCAGCCCCAGCATTTT. This encodes CSARVGLVNQPQHF.

A word on this clonotype: Germline is not matched at one junction end, which may reflect a read error. The chain couples TRBV18 to TRBJ2-7; 11 bases line up with TRBD2. In germline, CDR1 is KGHSH, CDR2 LQKENI. The CDR3 has 19 residues. CDR3 nucleotide sequence: TGTGCCAGCTCACCGTTTAGCGGGAGGGACCTTGTAACCTCCGACGAGCAGTACTTC. Translated, it gives CASSPFSGRDLVTSDEQYF.

Ten or more counts support this clonotype. V usage is TRBV7-2 and J usage is TRBJ2-7, with a tentative D call TRBD1 (5 bases). The germline V gene encodes CDR1 SGHTA and CDR2 FQGNSA. The CDR3 totals 14 residues. Trimming pared 3 bases from V and 7 bases from J, leaving 16 bases between. The CDR3 coding sequence is TGTGCCAGCAGCTTTGATCAGGGCAGTAAGGAGCAGTACTTC. The encoded protein is CASSFDQGSKEQYF.

This clonotype has a count of ten or more. The chain has TRBV5-6 and TRBJ1-4; 7 nucleotides agree with TRBD1. The CDR3 totals 15 residues. Trimming removed 3 bases from V and 7 bases from J; junction bases left unmatched: 9. Germline assignment: CDR1 SGHDT and CDR2 YYEEEE. For the CDR3, the DNA is TGTGCCAGCAGCTCACGTCAGGGGGGGGTTGAAAAACTGTTTTTT. This gives the protein CASSSRQGGVEKLFF.

In its sample, this clonotype was seen many times. The chain couples TRBV6-1 to TRBJ1-2, with D unclear. Trimming removed 3 bases from V and 2 bases from J, with 10 bases in between. The CDR3 length is 14 residues. Germline-derived CDR1 and CDR2 are MNHNS and SASEGT. This CDR3 reads CASSEAPANYGYTF. The CDR3, as DNA: TGTGCCAGCAGTGAGGCGCCAGCCAACTATGGCTACACCTTC.

Comment on this clonotype: A single base separates this from a much larger clone, so it may be a read error. The gene calls are TRBV15 and TRBJ2-7; D remains unclear. Germline CDR1 LNHNV, CDR2 YYDKDF (reference sequence). V shed 0 bases and J shed 3 bases, with 12 bases lying between them. This CDR3 comprises 15 residues. This CDR3 is CATSRDPTTYYEQYF. The CDR3 region has the DNA TGTGCCACCAGCAGAGATCCCACAACCTACTACGAGCAGTACTTC.

This clonotype was observed at least ten times. The chain has TRBV7-9 and TRBJ2-1; maybe TRBD2 (5 bases). Germline CDR1 is SEHNR and CDR2 is FQNEAQ (reference sequence). The CDR3 has 14 amino acids. V gave up 8 bases and J gave up 3 bases, with 14 bases separating them. CDR3: CASRRDPDYNEQFF. CDR3 DNA: TGTGCCAGCCGCCGGGATCCAGACTACAATGAGCAGTTCTTC.

In this sample, this clonotype turned up many times. This CDR3 reads CASSSALYGYTF. The DNA for the CDR3 is TGTGCCAGCAGTTCTGCGCTTTATGGCTACACCTTC. The rearrangement links TRBV6-2 or TRBV6-3 to TRBJ1-2; D is ambiguous. V dropped 4 bases and J dropped 5 bases, with 8 bases sitting between them. CDR3 length: 12 residues. The germline CDR1 and CDR2 sequences are MNHEY and SVGEGT.

This clonotype was counted at least ten times. The V and J genes are TRBV4-3 and TRBJ1-1; D might be TRBD1 (6 bases). The CDR3 loop spans 15 amino acids. Per germline, CDR1 LGHNA and CDR2 YSLEER. The ends were cut back, 0 bases at V and 6 bases at J, with 14 bases in the middle. In DNA, the CDR3 is TGCGCCAGCAGCCAAGATCGGTGGGGGGCGTCTGAAGCTTTCTTT. Its translation: CASSQDRWGASEAFF.

There are many counts of this clonotype. V is TRBV6-5 and J is TRBJ2-1, with 10 nucleotides matching TRBD2. The V gene end was trimmed by 5 bases and the J gene end by 12 bases; junction bases not matched to a gene: 16. CDR1 MNHEY and CDR2 SVGAGI come from the germline V gene. This CDR3 is built from 16 residues. The CDR3 here is CASSSERGGRVLVQFF. For the CDR3, the DNA is TGTGCCAGCAGTAGCGAGCGGGGGGGCCGGGTCTTGGTGCAGTTCTTC.

This clonotype appeared many times. The chain couples TRBV27 to TRBJ1-1; D is undetermined. Trimming took 2 bases from V and 1 from J, leaving 8 bases between them. The CDR3 sequence is 14 residues long. Germline CDR1 is MNHEY and CDR2 is SMNVEV (reference sequence). The CDR3: CASSLRPGNTEAFF. Written as DNA, the CDR3 is TGTGCCAGCAGTTTAAGGCCGGGGAACACTGAAGCTTTCTTT.

This clonotype was detected many times. The chain links TRBV20-1 to TRBJ2-1; 8 positions match TRBD2. V shed 1 base and J 7 bases; nucleotides not matched to a gene: 3. The CDR3 has 13 amino acids. Germline lookup yields CDR1 DFQATT and CDR2 SNEGSKA (reference sequence). DNA for the CDR3: TGCAGTGCTAGAGTCATAGCGGGGAATGAGCAGTTCTTC. Amino acids: CSARVIAGNEQFF.

This clonotype was picked up many times. This chain uses TRBV19 with TRBJ2-3, with 9 nucleotides matching TRBD1. V was pared by 4 bases and J by 6 bases, with 8 bases of the junction left unmatched. This CDR3 region has 15 residues. Germline lookup yields CDR1 LNHDA and CDR2 SQIVND (reference sequence). The CDR3 is CASSRPGQGSDTQYF. The DNA of the CDR3 is TGTGCCAGTAGTAGACCGGGACAGGGATCCGATACGCAGTATTTT. The variable domain in full, completed from reference TRBV19 and TRBJ2-3, reads DGGITQSPKYLFRKEGQNVTLSCEQNLNHDAMYWYRQDPGQGLRLIYYSQIVNDFQKGDIAEGYSVSREKKESFPLTVTSAQKNPTAFYLCASSRPGQGSDTQYFGPGTRLTVL.

In its sample, this clonotype was seen many times. The chain joins TRBV5-5 to TRBJ2-2; TRBD1 agrees at 8 bases. This CDR3 is 15 amino acids long. CDR1 is SGHKS and CDR2 is YYEKEE in the germline V gene (reference sequence). V lost 2 bases, J lost 7 bases, and 7 bases stayed unmatched. The CDR3, as DNA: TGTGCCAGCAGCTTATCGGCAGGGGGCCGCGGGGAGCTGTTTTTT. Protein: CASSLSAGGRGELFF.

This clonotype was seen at least ten times. This chain connects TRBV5-1 to TRBJ2-7; 9 bases map to TRBD1. This CDR3 contains 15 residues. After removal of 1 base from V and 1 base from J, the junction contained 3 bases not matched to a gene. Germline CDR1 reads SGHRS; CDR2 reads YFSETQ. The CDR3 DNA is TGCGCCAGCAGCTTGCTGGGGACAGGGTCCTACGAGCAGTACTTC. Amino acid sequence: CASSLLGTGSYEQYF.

There are many counts of this clonotype. The chain employs TRBV7-8 and TRBJ2-7; the D is unclear. V lost 1 base and J lost 1, with 5 bases in between. The CDR3 length is 13 residues. From germline, CDR1 is SGHVS and CDR2 FQNEAQ. This chain's CDR3 is CASSLDSSYEQYF. The DNA of the CDR3 is TGTGCCAGCAGCTTAGACTCGTCCTACGAGCAGTACTTC.

Only a few counts were recorded for this clonotype. Since a much larger clone is just one base distant, this may be a read error. This chain links TRBV5-6 with TRBJ2-4; maybe TRBD1 (6 bases). Looked up from germline, CDR1 is SGHDT and CDR2 is YYEEEE. The CDR3 runs to 18 residues. The DNA of the CDR3 is TGTGCCAGCAGACCCCGGACAGAAAGAAATGGGGCCAAAAAAATTCAGTACTTC. Translating it yields CASRPRTERNGAKKIQYF.

The rearrangement links TRBV20-1 to TRBJ2-3, with TRBD2 as a possible D gene (6 bases). Trimming stripped 3 bases from V and 6 bases from J, with 7 bases between. The germline V gene encodes CDR1 DFQATT and CDR2 SNEGSKA (reference sequence). The CDR3 length is 11 residues. In nucleotides, the CDR3 is TGCAGTGCTAGCCTAGCGGATACGCAGTATTTT. Amino acid sequence: CSASLADTQYF.

Ten or more counts support this clonotype. V usage is TRBV5-1 and J usage is TRBJ2-5, with 8 bases fitting TRBD2. Germline CDR1 SGHRS, CDR2 YFSETQ. V was pared by 4 bases and J by 5 bases, with 7 bases of the junction left unmatched. The CDR3 length is 14 residues. The CDR3 nucleotides read TGCGCCAGCAGCCCAGGGACTAGTCGGGAGACCCAGTACTTC. It specifies CASSPGTSRETQYF. Full variable domain (missing parts from reference TRBV5-1 and TRBJ2-5): KAGVTQTPRYLIKTRGQQVTLSCSPISGHRSVSWYQQTPGQGLQFLFEYFSETQRNKGNFPGRFSGRQFSNSRSEMNVSTLELGDSALYLCASSPGTSRETQYFGPGTRLLVL.

This clonotype came up a few times. V is TRBV6-5 and J is TRBJ2-3; D unclear. Germline assignment: CDR1 MNHEY and CDR2 SVGAGI. V shed 10 bases and J shed 1 base, with 12 bases lying between them. CDR3 size: 13 residues. CDR3 amino acids: CANLVRGTDTQYF. Here the CDR3 DNA reads TGTGCCAACCTAGTTAGGGGCACAGATACGCAGTATTTT.

This clonotype was recorded at least ten times. The chain employs TRBV7-8 and TRBJ1-1; unclear D gene. Between the trimmed V and J ends, which lost 2 bases and 4 bases, there was a span of 11 bases. In germline, CDR1 is SGHVS, CDR2 FQNEAQ. The CDR3 runs to 14 residues. The CDR3 nucleotides read TGTGCCAGCAGCTTACAAGGAGTCGCCACTGAAGCTTTCTTT. Residues: CASSLQGVATEAFF. Combining the CDR3 with reference TRBV7-8 and TRBJ1-1 gives the whole variable domain GAGVSQSPRYKVAKRGQDVALRCDPISGHVSLFWYQQALGQGPEFLTYFQNEAQLDKSGLPSDRFFAERPEGSVSTLKIQRTQQEDSAVYLCASSLQGVATEAFFGQGTRLTVV.

There are many counts of this clonotype. DNA of the CDR3: TGTGCCAGCAGTTTACGGGGGCAGGGCACCGGGGAGCTGTTTTTT. As protein: CASSLRGQGTGELFF. This chain joins TRBV12-3 or TRBV12-4 and TRBJ2-2; D may match TRBD1 or TRBD2 (6 bases each). V lost 2 bases and J 4 bases, leaving 11 bases between the germline ends. The CDR3 consists of 15 residues.